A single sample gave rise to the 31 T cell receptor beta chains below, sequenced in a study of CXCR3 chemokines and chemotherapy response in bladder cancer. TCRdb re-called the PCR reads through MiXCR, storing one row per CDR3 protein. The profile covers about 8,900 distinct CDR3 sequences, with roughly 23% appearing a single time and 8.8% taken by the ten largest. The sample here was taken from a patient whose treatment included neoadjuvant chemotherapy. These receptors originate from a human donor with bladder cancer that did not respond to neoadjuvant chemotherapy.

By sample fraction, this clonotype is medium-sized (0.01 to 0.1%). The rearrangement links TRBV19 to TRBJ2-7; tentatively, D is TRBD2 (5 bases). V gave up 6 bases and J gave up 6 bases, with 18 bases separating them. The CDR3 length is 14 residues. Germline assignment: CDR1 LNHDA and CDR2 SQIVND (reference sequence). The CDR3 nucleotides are TGTGCCAGTAGCGCGGACGCCGGTCGGGGCGAGCAGTACTTC. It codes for CASSADAGRGEQYF.

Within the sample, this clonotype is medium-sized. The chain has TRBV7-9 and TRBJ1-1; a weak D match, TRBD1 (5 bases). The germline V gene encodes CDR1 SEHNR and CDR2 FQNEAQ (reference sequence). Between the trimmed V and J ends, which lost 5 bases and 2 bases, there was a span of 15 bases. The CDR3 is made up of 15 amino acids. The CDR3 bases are TGTGCCAGCAGCCCTTCCCGACAGTCCAACACTGAAGCTTTCTTT. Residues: CASSPSRQSNTEAFF.

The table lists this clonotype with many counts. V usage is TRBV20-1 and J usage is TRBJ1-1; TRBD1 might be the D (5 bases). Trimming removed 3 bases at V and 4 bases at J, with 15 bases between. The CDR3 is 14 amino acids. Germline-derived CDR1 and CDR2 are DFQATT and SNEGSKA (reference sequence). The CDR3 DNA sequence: TGCAGTGCTAGGGGGGAGGGCGCGGGCACTGAAGCTTTCTTT. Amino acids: CSARGEGAGTEAFF.

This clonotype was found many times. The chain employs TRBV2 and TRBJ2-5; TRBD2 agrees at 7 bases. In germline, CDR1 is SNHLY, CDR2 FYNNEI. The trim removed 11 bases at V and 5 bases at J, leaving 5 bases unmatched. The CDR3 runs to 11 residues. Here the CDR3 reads CAGRGEETQYF. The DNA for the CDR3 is TGTGCCGGCCGGGGGGAGGAGACCCAGTACTTC. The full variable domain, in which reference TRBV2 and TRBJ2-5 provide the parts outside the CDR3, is EPEVTQTPSHQVTQMGQEVILRCVPISNHLYFYWYRQILGQKVEFLVSFYNNEISEKSEIFDDQFSVERPDGSNFTLKIRSTKLEDSAMYFCAGRGEETQYFGPGTRLLVL.

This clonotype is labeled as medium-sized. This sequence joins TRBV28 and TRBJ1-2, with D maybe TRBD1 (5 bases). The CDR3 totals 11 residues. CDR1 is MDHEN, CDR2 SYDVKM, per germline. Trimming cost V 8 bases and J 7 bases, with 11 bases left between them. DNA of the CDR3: TGTGCCAGCCGGGACTCGCTTGGCTACACCTTC. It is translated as CASRDSLGYTF.

CDR3 residues: CASSQDLGQINEKLFF. The CDR3 DNA reads as TGCGCCAGCAGCCAAGATCTCGGACAGATCAATGAAAAACTGTTTTTT. The rearrangement links TRBV4-3 to TRBJ1-4; D is possibly TRBD1 (6 bases). Germline-derived CDR1 and CDR2 are LGHNA and YSLEER. Trimming took 0 bases from V and 5 from J, leaving 13 bases between them. The length of the CDR3 is 16 residues.

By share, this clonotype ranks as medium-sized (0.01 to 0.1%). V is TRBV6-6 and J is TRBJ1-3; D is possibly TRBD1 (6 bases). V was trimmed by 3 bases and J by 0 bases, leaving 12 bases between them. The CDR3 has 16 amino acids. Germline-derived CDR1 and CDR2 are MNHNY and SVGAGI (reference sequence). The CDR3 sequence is CASSYRRGDSGNTIYF. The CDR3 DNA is TGTGCCAGCAGTTATCGTAGGGGGGACTCTGGAAACACCATATATTTT.

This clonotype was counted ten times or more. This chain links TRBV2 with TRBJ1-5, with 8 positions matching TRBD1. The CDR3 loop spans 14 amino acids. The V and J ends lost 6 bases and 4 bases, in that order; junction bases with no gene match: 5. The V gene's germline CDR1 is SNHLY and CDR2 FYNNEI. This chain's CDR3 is CASSGTGENQPQHF. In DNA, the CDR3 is TGTGCCAGCAGCGGGACAGGCGAAAATCAGCCCCAGCATTTT.

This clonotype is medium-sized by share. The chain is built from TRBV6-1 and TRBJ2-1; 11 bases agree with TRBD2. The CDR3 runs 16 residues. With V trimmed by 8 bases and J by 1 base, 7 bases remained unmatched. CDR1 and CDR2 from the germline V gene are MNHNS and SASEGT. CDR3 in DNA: TGTGCCAGCTTCCGGACTAGCGGGCATTCCTACAATGAGCAGTTCTTC. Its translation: CASFRTSGHSYNEQFF.

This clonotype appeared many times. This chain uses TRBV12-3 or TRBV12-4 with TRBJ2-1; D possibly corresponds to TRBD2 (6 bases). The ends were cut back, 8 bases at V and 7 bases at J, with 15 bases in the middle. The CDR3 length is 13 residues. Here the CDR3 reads CASLGWAGNEQFF. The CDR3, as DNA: TGTGCCAGCCTAGGGTGGGCGGGAAATGAGCAGTTCTTC.

The DNA for the CDR3 is TGTGCCAGTAGGGGGAGCACCATGACAGACACAGATACGCAGTATTTT. This encodes CASRGSTMTDTDTQYF. The rearrangement links TRBV6-1 to TRBJ2-3; a weak D match, TRBD1 (6 bases). The CDR3 extends over 16 amino acids. Between the trimmed V and J ends, which lost 9 bases and 2 bases, there was a span of 21 bases. CDR1 is MNHNS and CDR2 is SASEGT in the germline V gene.

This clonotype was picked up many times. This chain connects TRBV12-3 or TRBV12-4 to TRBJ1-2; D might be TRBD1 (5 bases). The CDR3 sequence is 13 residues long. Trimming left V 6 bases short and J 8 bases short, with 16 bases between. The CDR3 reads CASSPSGAYGYTF. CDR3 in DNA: TGTGCCAGCAGCCCTAGTGGGGCCTACGGCTACACCTTC.

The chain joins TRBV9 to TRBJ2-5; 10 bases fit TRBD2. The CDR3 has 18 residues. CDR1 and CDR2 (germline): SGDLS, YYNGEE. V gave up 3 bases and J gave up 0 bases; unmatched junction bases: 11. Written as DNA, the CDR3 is TGTGCCAGCAGCGCGTGGGCTAGCGGGGGACACAACCAAGAGACCCAGTACTTC. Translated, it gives CASSAWASGGHNQETQYF. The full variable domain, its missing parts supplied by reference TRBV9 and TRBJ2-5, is DSGVTQTPKHLITATGQRVTLRCSPRSGDLSVYWYQQSLDQGLQFLIQYYNGEERAKGNILERFSAQQFPDLHSELNLSSLELGDSALYFCASSAWASGGHNQETQYFGPGTRLLVL.

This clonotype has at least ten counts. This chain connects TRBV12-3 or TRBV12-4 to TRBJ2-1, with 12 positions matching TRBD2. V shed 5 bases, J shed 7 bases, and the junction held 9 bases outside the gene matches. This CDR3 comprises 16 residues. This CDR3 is CASSPRGTSGFNEQFF. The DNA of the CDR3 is TGTGCCAGCAGTCCCCGGGGGACTAGCGGGTTTAATGAGCAGTTCTTC.

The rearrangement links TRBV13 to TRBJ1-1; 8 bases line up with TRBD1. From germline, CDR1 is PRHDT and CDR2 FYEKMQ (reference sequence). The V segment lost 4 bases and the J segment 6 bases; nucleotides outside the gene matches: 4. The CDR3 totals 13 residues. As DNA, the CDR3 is TGTGCCAGCAGCTGGACAGGGAAGCCTGAAGCTTTCTTT. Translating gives CASSWTGKPEAFF.

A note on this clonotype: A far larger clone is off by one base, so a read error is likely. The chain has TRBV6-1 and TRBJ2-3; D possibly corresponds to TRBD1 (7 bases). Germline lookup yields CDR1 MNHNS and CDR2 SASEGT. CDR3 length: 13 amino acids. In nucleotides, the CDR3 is TGTGTCAGCGGCGGAGGGGGCGGGGATACGCAGTATTTT. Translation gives CVSGGGGGDTQYF.

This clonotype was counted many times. CDR3 coding DNA: TGTGCCAGCAGCTTAGAAGGGGATAGCTCCTACGAGCAGTACTTC. It specifies CASSLEGDSSYEQYF. The J gene is TRBJ2-7, the V gene TRBV13; a weak D match, TRBD1 (5 bases). The ends were cut back, 1 base at V and 0 bases at J, with 10 bases in the middle. Germline lookup yields CDR1 PRHDT and CDR2 FYEKMQ (reference sequence). The CDR3 consists of 15 residues.

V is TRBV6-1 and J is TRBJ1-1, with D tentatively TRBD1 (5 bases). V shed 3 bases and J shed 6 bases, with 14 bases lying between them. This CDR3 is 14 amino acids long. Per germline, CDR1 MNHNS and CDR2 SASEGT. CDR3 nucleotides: TGTGCCAGCAGTGAGCTCAGGGCGCCAGCTGAAGCTTTCTTT. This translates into CASSELRAPAEAFF.

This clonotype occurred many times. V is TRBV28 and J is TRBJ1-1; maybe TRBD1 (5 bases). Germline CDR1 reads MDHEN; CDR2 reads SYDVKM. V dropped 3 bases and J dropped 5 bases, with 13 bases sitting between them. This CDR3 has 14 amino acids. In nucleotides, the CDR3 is TGTGCCAGCAGTTTGGGAGGGGCTGGGACTGAAGCTTTCTTT. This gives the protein CASSLGGAGTEAFF.

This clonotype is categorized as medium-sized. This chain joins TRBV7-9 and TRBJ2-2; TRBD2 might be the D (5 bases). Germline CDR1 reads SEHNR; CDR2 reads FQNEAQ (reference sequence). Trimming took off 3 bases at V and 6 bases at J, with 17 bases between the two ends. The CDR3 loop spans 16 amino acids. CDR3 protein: CASSFGRESRSGELFF. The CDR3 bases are TGTGCCAGCAGCTTCGGTCGGGAATCGAGGTCCGGGGAGCTGTTTTTT.

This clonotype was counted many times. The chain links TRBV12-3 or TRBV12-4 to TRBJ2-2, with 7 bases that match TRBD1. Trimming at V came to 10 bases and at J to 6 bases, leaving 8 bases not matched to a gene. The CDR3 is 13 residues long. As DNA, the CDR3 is TGTGCCACCAAGACAGGGACCGCCGGGGAGCTGTTTTTT. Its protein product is CATKTGTAGELFF.

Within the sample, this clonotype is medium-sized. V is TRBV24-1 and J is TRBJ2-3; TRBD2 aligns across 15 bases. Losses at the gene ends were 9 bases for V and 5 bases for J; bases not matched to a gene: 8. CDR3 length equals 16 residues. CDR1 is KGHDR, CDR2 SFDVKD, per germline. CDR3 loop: CATGSGLAGGLDTQYF. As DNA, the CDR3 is TGTGCCACCGGTTCCGGACTAGCGGGGGGGCTAGATACGCAGTATTTT.

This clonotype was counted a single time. Here the CDR3 reads CSAVSGNTIYF. CDR3 bases: TGCAGTGCTGTCAGTGGAAACACCATATATTTT. The chain carries TRBV20-1 and TRBJ1-3; the D is unclear. The CDR3 covers 11 residues. V lost 5 bases to trimming and J lost 3 bases, with 5 bases between them. The V gene's germline CDR1 is DFQATT and CDR2 SNEGSKA (reference sequence).

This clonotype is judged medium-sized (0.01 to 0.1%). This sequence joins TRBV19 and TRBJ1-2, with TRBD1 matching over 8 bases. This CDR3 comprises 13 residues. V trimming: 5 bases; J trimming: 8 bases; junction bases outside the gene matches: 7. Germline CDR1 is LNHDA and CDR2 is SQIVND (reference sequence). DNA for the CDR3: TGTGCCAGTAGTCGGGACAGGACTGACGGCTACACCTTC. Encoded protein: CASSRDRTDGYTF.

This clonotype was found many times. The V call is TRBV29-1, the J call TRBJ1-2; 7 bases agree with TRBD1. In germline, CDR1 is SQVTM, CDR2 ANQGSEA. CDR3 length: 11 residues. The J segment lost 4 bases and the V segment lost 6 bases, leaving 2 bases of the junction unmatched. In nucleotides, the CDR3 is TGCAGCGTCGGGGACAGCTATGGCTACACCTTC. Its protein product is CSVGDSYGYTF.

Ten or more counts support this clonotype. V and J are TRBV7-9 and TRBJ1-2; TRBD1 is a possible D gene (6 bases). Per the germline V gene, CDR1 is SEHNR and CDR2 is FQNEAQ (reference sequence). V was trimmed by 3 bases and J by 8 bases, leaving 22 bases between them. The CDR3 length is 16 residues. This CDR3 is CASSFAGDWGADGYTF. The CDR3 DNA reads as TGTGCCAGCAGCTTCGCGGGAGATTGGGGGGCGGACGGCTACACCTTC.

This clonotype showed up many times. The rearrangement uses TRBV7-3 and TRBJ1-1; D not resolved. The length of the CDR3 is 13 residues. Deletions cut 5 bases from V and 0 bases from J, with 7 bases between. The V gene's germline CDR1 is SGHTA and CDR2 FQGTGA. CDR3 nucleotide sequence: TGTGCCAGCAGCCTTAGGATGAACACTGAAGCTTTCTTT. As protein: CASSLRMNTEAFF.

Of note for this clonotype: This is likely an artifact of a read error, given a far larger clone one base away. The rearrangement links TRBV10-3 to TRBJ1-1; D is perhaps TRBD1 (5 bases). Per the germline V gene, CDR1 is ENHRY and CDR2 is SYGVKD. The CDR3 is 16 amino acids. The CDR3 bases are TGTGCCAGCAGTTACTCGTTGGGACCACTGGGCACTGAAGCTTTGTTT. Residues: CASSYSLGPLGTEALF.

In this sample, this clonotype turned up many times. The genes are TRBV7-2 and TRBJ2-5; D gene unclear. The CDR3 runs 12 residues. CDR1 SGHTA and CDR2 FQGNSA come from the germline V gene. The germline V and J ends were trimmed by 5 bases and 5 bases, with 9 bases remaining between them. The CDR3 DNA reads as TGTGCCAGCAGCGCAGAGTGGGAGACCCAGTACTTC. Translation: CASSAEWETQYF.

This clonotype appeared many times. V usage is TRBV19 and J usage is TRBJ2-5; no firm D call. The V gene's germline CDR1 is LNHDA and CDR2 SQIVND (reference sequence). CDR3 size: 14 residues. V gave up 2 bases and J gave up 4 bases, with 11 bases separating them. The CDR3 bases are TGTGCCAGTAGTATAATAGGGAAAGGAGAGACCCAGTACTTC. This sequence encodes CASSIIGKGETQYF.

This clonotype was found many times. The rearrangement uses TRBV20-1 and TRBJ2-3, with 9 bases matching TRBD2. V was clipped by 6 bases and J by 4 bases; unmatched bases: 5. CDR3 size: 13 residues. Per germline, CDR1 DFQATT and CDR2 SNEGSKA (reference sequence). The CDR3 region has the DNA TGCAGTGCCGCGGGGGGGCCGGCAGATACGCAGTATTTT. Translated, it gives CSAAGGPADTQYF.